The rows below give T cell receptor beta chains drawn from one sample of a study of a mutant IDH1 vaccine in newly diagnosed glioma. Here immunoSEQ multiplex PCR was the method, and the copy in TCRdb shows in-frame clones only, minus some. The sample contains tens of thousands of clones, 85% to 90% of which appear only once. Their antigens are not known. Specimen: PBMCs, collected from a glioma patient whose treatment included an IDH1 peptide vaccine. The receptors were sampled from a man aged 35 to 55 with glioma. Each CDR3 is given without its conserved first and last residue. Expanded clones get a size class; other rows say once, few or many, or leave the size out.

V gene	clone size	CDR3 protein
TRBV21-1	once	ASSKARGTGNNGELF
TRBV6-1	NA	ASSAVGNQPQH
TRBV6-1	NA	ASRGGRNQPQH
TRBV2	NA	ATRGGVGYGYT
TRBV27	NA	ASSGIAGFPGELF
TRBV18	NA	ASSPGRAGVGDTQY
TRBV4-2	few	ASSQDVGGKLF
TRBV19	NA	ASSILGQGDYGYT
TRBV18	NA	ASSPGQRNEQF
TRBV29-1	NA	SARTGVGTDTQY
TRBV6-1	NA	ASSVTRPSGNTIY